Below, 3 T cell receptor beta chains from the same sample are listed, as sequenced in a study of CD8+CD57+ T cells in acquired aplastic anemia. Patients sequenced had flow cytometry evidence of CD8+CD57+ cell expansion. Genomic DNA, serving as template, underwent TCR beta VDJ and CDR3 profiling. TCRdb passed the reads through MiXCR, listing each CDR3 protein once. The profile covers around 200,000 distinct CDR3 sequences, with less than 65% appearing a single time and about two fifths taken by the ten largest. The sample was sorted CD4+, CD8+, or CD8+CD57+ T cells (not recorded which) from PBMCs. These receptors were obtained from a human donor with aplastic anemia.

The V call is TRBV2, the J call TRBJ2-5, with D uncertain. Germline loops: CDR1 SNHLY, CDR2 FYNNEI. The CDR3 runs 10 residues. Trimming cost V 7 bases and J 5 bases, with 5 bases left between them. The CDR3 is CASKWETQYF. The DNA for the CDR3 is TGTGCCAGCAAATGGGAGACCCAGTACTTC.

The V and J genes are TRBV20-1 and TRBJ1-6; D is perhaps TRBD1 (6 bases). V lost 8 bases and J lost 8, with 13 bases in between. The germline CDR1 and CDR2 sequences are DFQATT and SNEGSKA (reference sequence). This CDR3 is built from 12 residues. The CDR3 sequence: CSPYRVDSPLHF. CDR3 DNA: TGCAGTCCCTACAGGGTCGATTCACCCCTCCACTTT.

The chain uses TRBV24-1 and TRBJ1-2; D is unresolved. Trimming stripped 3 bases from V and 7 bases from J, with 5 bases between. The CDR3 has 11 residues. CDR1 and CDR2 (germline): KGHDR, SFDVKD. The CDR3 loop is CATSDVSGYTF. The CDR3 nucleotides read TGTGCCACCAGTGATGTTTCTGGCTACACCTTC.